What follows are 20 T cell receptor beta chains derived from one specimen sequenced in a study of CD8+ T cells in alopecia areata. Extracted RNA was reverse transcribed into cDNA, the sequencing template. TCRdb's table, derived via immunoSEQ multiplex PCR, lists solely in-frame clones and lacks some. Singletons are absent from the sample, which has approximately 300,000 clones. Scientists pooled cutaneous lymph node cells and sorted them on CD4, CD8alpha, NKG2D, NKG2ACE and other markers. Sequencing was done on a sample of CD4+ T cells sorted from a lymph node. The receptors here all came from a C3H/HeJ mouse with alopecia areata. The MHC haplotype of the strain is H2-k.

This clone was detected a few times. Genes here carry mouse names. The CDR3 end lies 4 residues beyond the end of the read and is filled in from the germline J gene. The gene calls are TRBV31 and TRBJ1-2; D perhaps matches TRBD1 (6 bases). The CDR3 totals 15 residues. With 0 bases removed from V and 0 bases from J, the gap between germline ends came to 11 bases. CDR1 and CDR2 (germline): GKSSPN, SITVG. The sequenced CDR3 bases are TGTGCCTGGAGTCTAGTCGGGGGGCCAAACTCC. This codes for CAWSLVGGPNS. The whole CDR3 sequence is CAWSLVGGPNSDYTF.

With respect to this clone: Mouse germline and gene names are used. The missing CDR3 end, 4 residues past where the read stops, is filled in from the germline J gene. This sequence joins TRBV13-1 and TRBJ2-1; 13 bases line up with TRBD2. Per germline, CDR1 NSHNY and CDR2 SYGAGN. The CDR3 runs to 14 residues. The sequenced CDR3 bases are TGTGCCAGCAGTGGGACTGGGGGGGCTACT. This translates into CASSGTGGAT. The whole CDR3 reads CASSGTGGATEQFF.

A few counts support this clone. Gene names and germline match the mouse. The sequence runs out 4 residues before the end of the CDR3; the remainder is reconstructed from the germline J gene. The rearrangement links TRBV19 to TRBJ2-2, with 8 bases identical to TRBD1. V lost 5 bases and J lost 1; bases outside the gene matches: 4. CDR3 length: 15 residues. CDR1 is FNHDT and CDR2 is SITEND in the germline V gene (reference sequence). The CDR3 bases that were read are TGTGCCAGCAGGCAACAGGGGGTAAACACCGGG. Protein: CASRQQGVNTG. The CDR3 in its entirety is CASRQQGVNTGQLYF. The full variable domain, in which reference TRBV19 and TRBJ2-2 provide the parts outside the CDR3, is GGIITQTPKFLIGQEGQKLTLKCQQNFNHDTMYWYRQDSGKGLRLIYYSITENDLQKGDLSEGYDASREKKSSFSLTVTSAQKNEMAVFLCASRQQGVNTGQLYFGEGSKLTVL.

Remarks on this clone: Gene names denote mouse genes. The observed sequence ends 4 residues before the CDR3 terminus, with the missing tail filled in from the germline J gene. Other nucleotide sequences from this sample produce the same CDR3. The gene calls are TRBV1 and TRBJ2-1, with 9 bases identical to TRBD2. The CDR3 runs 15 residues. The V segment lost 3 bases and the J segment 3 bases; nucleotides outside the gene matches: 3. CDR1 and CDR2 from the germline V gene are NSQYPW and LRSPGD (reference sequence). CDR3: CTCSAGLGTYAEQFF. The CDR3 DNA, read in part, is TGCACCTGCAGTGCCGGACTGGGGACCTATGCT.

This clone has more than one count but fewer than ten. The listed genes are named as in mouse. The read ends 4 residues shy of where the CDR3 ends; the end is completed using the germline J gene. This chain links TRBV13-3 with TRBJ2-7; no definite D call. This CDR3 comprises 11 residues. Trimming stripped 3 bases from V and 3 bases from J, with 4 bases between. Germline loops: CDR1 NNHDY, CDR2 SYVADS. CDR3 protein: CASSASYEQYF. CDR3 DNA, as far as it was read: TGTGCCAGCAGTGCCAGCTAT.

In its sample, this clone was seen a few times. Mouse germline and gene names are used. Read sequence stops 4 residues before the CDR3 end, and the germline J gene provides the missing end. This chain connects TRBV13-1 to TRBJ2-5; TRBD1 aligns across 7 bases. The length of the CDR3 is 14 residues. Per the germline V gene, CDR1 is NSHNY and CDR2 is SYGAGN. CDR3 protein: CASSATGKGDTQYF. The covered CDR3 bases are TGTGCCAGCAGTGCGACAGGGAAGGGGGAC.

A remark on this clone: Gene labels here are mouse ones. The missing CDR3 end, 3 residues past where the read stops, is filled in from the germline J gene. The chain couples TRBV19 to TRBJ1-6; the D is unclear. TRBJ1-6 is an ORF for which the function is uncertain. This CDR3 has 15 residues. V lost 4 bases, J lost 4 bases, and 12 bases lay in between. Germline CDR1 reads FNHDT; CDR2 reads SITEND (reference sequence). The CDR3 spells CASSLPQAYNSPLYF. The sequenced CDR3 bases are TGTGCCAGCAGTCTCCCCCAGGCGTATAATTCGCCC.

In regard to this clone: Genes here carry mouse names. Read sequence stops 4 residues before the CDR3 end, and the germline J gene provides the missing end. The chain carries TRBV13-3 and TRBJ2-1, with D perhaps TRBD1 (6 bases). CDR1 NNHDY and CDR2 SYVADS come from the germline V gene. V lost 2 bases and J lost 4, with 7 bases in between. The CDR3 has 13 amino acids. CDR3 bases read: TGTGCCAGCAGTGAACAGGGATATGCT. This sequence encodes CASSEQGYA. The CDR3 as a whole reads CASSEQGYAEQFF.

As to this clone: Gene names follow the mouse nomenclature. The DNA ends 4 residues before the CDR3 does, and the rest of the CDR3 is filled in from the germline J gene. The chain uses TRBV13-1 and TRBJ2-7, with 7 bases fitting TRBD1. V shed 0 bases, J shed 0 bases, and the junction held 3 bases outside the gene matches. Germline V CDR1 and CDR2: NSHNY, SYGAGN. This CDR3 has 15 residues. The CDR3 bases that were read are TGTGCCAGCAGTGATGCACGACAGGGCTCCTAT. This gives the protein CASSDARQGSY. The CDR3 in full is CASSDARQGSYEQYF.

On this clone: Germline and genes: mouse. The read falls 4 residues short of the CDR3 end, and the missing part is taken from the germline J gene. The same CDR3 is also encoded by other DNA sequences in this sample. The chain is built from TRBV19 and TRBJ2-3; TRBD1 matches at 8 bases. V dropped 5 bases and J dropped 1; count of bases not matched to a gene: 3. Germline CDR1 FNHDT, CDR2 SITEND (reference sequence). CDR3 length: 14 amino acids. CDR3 bases read: TGTGCCAGCAGGGACAGGGCGGGTGCAGAA. This gives the protein CASRDRAGAE. From start to end, the CDR3 is CASRDRAGAETLYF.

In the case of this clone: Gene names denote mouse genes. From the germline J gene comes the end of the CDR3, since the read stops 4 residues before it. The rearrangement links TRBV19 to TRBJ2-5; no clear D. The CDR3 covers 13 residues. Germline V gene data show CDR1 as FNHDT and CDR2 as SITEND (reference sequence). CDR3 protein: CASTAVSWDTQYF. The CDR3 bases that were read are TGTGCCAGCACCGCCGTTTCGTGGGAC.

In regard to this clone: The gene names given are mouse names. The DNA ends 3 residues before the CDR3 does, and the rest of the CDR3 is filled in from the germline J gene. The V call is TRBV13-2, the J call TRBJ1-6; 7 nucleotides agree with TRBD1. TRBJ1-6 is designated an ORF whose function remains uncertain. The CDR3 is made up of 14 amino acids. V lost 5 bases, J lost 3 bases, and 2 bases stayed unmatched. Per the germline V gene, CDR1 is NNHNN and CDR2 is SYGAGS (reference sequence). CDR3 bases read: TGTGCCAGCGGAGACAGGGTCTATAATTCGCCC. It translates to CASGDRVYNSP. The whole CDR3 sequence is CASGDRVYNSPLYF.

This clone was picked up a small number of times. Genes and germline come from the mouse. Read data end 4 residues before the CDR3 end; the end is taken from the germline J gene. This chain connects TRBV5 to TRBJ2-5, with 14 nucleotides matching TRBD2. The CDR3 loop spans 20 amino acids. J was trimmed by 2 bases and V by 2 bases; bases with no gene match: 12. In germline, CDR1 is LGHNA, CDR2 YNLKQL (reference sequence). CDR3 sequence reads: CASSQISPGLGGRGQDTQYF. The covered CDR3 bases are TGTGCCAGCAGCCAAATCTCCCCGGGACTGGGGGGGCGCGGCCAAGAC.

Comments on this clone: Mouse gene names and germline throughout. The CDR3 end lies 4 residues beyond the end of the read and is filled in from the germline J gene. The chain links TRBV17 to TRBJ2-5, with 9 bases identical to TRBD2. This CDR3 has 15 amino acids. The trim removed 3 bases at V and 1 base at J, leaving 2 bases unmatched. Per the germline V gene, CDR1 is MNHDT and CDR2 is YYDKIL. Partial CDR3 DNA: TGTGCTAGCAGTAGTAACTGGGGGGACCAAGAC. Protein: CASSSNWGDQD. The whole CDR3 sequence reads CASSSNWGDQDTQYF.

On this clone: Genes here carry mouse names. The read halts 3 residues ahead of the CDR3 end, with the missing end drawn from the germline J gene. This chain links TRBV12-1 with TRBJ1-3, with D tentatively TRBD1 (5 bases). CDR1 and CDR2 from the germline V gene are SGHSN and HYEKVE. The CDR3 contains 13 residues. The CDR3 DNA, read in part, is TGTGCCAGCTCTCCGGGACTGGGGGGTTCG. Translation: CASSPGLGGS. The whole CDR3 protein reads CASSPGLGGSLYF.

A few counts support this clone. Any gene name here is a mouse gene name. The read finishes 4 residues shy of the CDR3 end, and the germline J gene is used to complete it. The genes are TRBV13-3 and TRBJ1-2; 7 bases agree with TRBD1. The germline gives CDR1 NNHDY, CDR2 SYVADS. The CDR3 spans 15 residues. J was trimmed by 1 base and V by 2 bases; bases with no gene match: 5. Partial CDR3 DNA: TGTGCCAGCAGTGAAGGGGCAGGGGGAAACTCC. Translation: CASSEGAGGNS. The full CDR3 protein reads CASSEGAGGNSDYTF.

As concerns this clone: The gene symbols are mouse symbols. The read ends 4 residues before the CDR3 terminus; that terminus is restored from the germline J gene. The V and J genes are TRBV13-3 and TRBJ2-7; unclear D gene. CDR3 length: 13 residues. Trimming pared 1 base from V and 2 bases from J, leaving 7 bases between. Germline lookup yields CDR1 NNHDY and CDR2 SYVADS. The covered CDR3 bases are TGTGCCAGCAGTGATCTCTGGCCCTAT. This encodes CASSDLWPY. The full CDR3 protein reads CASSDLWPYEQYF.

Details on this clone: The gene symbols are mouse symbols. The sample carries other DNA sequences with the same CDR3. The sequenced part of the CDR3 DNA is TGTGCCAGCGGACTGGGGGGGCAGGAC. Its translation: CASGLGGQD. The full CDR3 reads CASGLGGQDTQYF. The chain recombines TRBV13-2 with TRBJ2-5, with TRBD2 matching over 11 bases. The CDR3 goes on 4 residues after the read ends, and that part is filled in from the germline J gene. This CDR3 is built from 13 residues. Germline CDR1 NNHNN, CDR2 SYGAGS (reference sequence).

Comments on this clone: The gene names here belong to mouse. The DNA ends 4 residues before the CDR3 does, and the rest of the CDR3 is filled in from the germline J gene. The V call is TRBV31, the J call TRBJ1-1, with 7 bases lining up with TRBD1. Trimming removed 0 bases from V and 4 bases from J; junction bases left unmatched: 2. Germline V gives CDR1 GKSSPN, CDR2 SITVG. The CDR3 is 13 residues long. The CDR3 DNA, read in part, is TGTGCCTGGAGTCTACCAGGGGGCACA. Encoded protein: CAWSLPGGT. The whole CDR3 region reads CAWSLPGGTEVFF.

This clone was counted between two and nine times. Gene names and germline match the mouse. The read ends 4 residues before the CDR3 terminus; that terminus is restored from the germline J gene. The gene calls are TRBV1 and TRBJ2-5; D is undetermined. The length of the CDR3 is 13 residues. V dropped 5 bases and J dropped 2 bases, with 8 bases sitting between them. The germline V gene has CDR1 NSQYPW and CDR2 LRSPGD (reference sequence). CDR3 sequence: CTCSLQRQDTQYF. The CDR3 DNA, read in part, is TGCACCTGCAGTCTACAGCGCCAAGAC.